This is a list of T cell receptor beta chains from one sample in a study of early T cells in non-severe SARS-CoV-2 infection. TCRdb fed the 5' RACE reads into MiXCR, producing one record per CDR3 protein. The sample shows about 48,000 distinct CDR3 sequences, approximately 9.4% of them seen only once. The sequencing sample was made of whole blood. Receptors originate from an adult who was a healthcare worker with PCR-confirmed SARS-CoV-2 infection or an uninfected control (not recorded which). Each CDR3 is given with its conserved first and last residue. A D gene is named only where the DNA matches it firmly.

TRBJ2-7,.,TRBV20-1,CSARASSSYEQYF
TRBJ2-1,TRBD2,TRBV29-1,CSVDRGLAGDNEQFF
TRBJ2-7,TRBD1,TRBV4-1,CASSQQATRDRAYEQYF
TRBJ2-2,TRBD2,TRBV19,CASFKQREDTGELFF
TRBJ1-6,.,TRBV3-1,CASSHGTGTPLHF
TRBJ2-6,TRBD1,TRBV5-1,CASIPGTGFSGANVLTF
TRBJ2-1,.,TRBV29-1,CSVGELGAYNEQFF
TRBJ1-1,.,TRBV27,CASSRGTPNTEAFF
TRBJ1-1,.,TRBV6-1,CASNGGGNTEAFF
TRBJ1-1,TRBD1,TRBV28,CASNQGAFAEAFF
TRBJ2-7,.,TRBV7-2,CASSLLMWGRKDEQYF
TRBJ1-3,.,TRBV12-3/TRBV12-4,CASSFGNSENTIYF
TRBJ1-1,.,TRBV5-4,CASSLADGKNTEAFF
TRBJ1-1,TRBD1,TRBV6-1,CASSETGTGTEAFF
TRBJ2-7,.,TRBV15,CATSRAYESYEQYF
TRBJ2-7,.,TRBV30,CAWSVRGPYEQYF
TRBJ1-1,TRBD1,TRBV6-2/TRBV6-3,CASRVPDRAQTEAFF
TRBJ2-2,.,TRBV2,CASPGPPLNTGELFF
TRBJ2-5,TRBD1,TRBV7-3,CASSPGGDRDQETQYF
TRBJ2-4,TRBD1,TRBV20-1,CSAHRGNGAKNIQYF
TRBJ2-7,.,TRBV7-9,CASGLAISYEQYF
TRBJ2-7,TRBD2,TRBV20-1,CSAELPGTSAYEQYF
TRBJ1-1,TRBD1,TRBV11-2,CASSLGPGTAKTDTEAFF
TRBJ1-2,TRBD1,TRBV4-1,CASSHPGQASHGYTF
TRBJ1-1,.,TRBV29-1,CSVAGTGATEAFF
TRBJ2-1,TRBD2,TRBV29-1,CSVEEGLAGYNEQFF
TRBJ2-5,.,TRBV12-3/TRBV12-4,CASSSSRRQDQETQYF
TRBJ1-2,TRBD1,TRBV19,CASSGTAFSVYGYTF
TRBJ2-1,.,TRBV5-5,CASSPEDYYDNEQFF
TRBJ2-6,.,TRBV19,CAGESGANVLTF
TRBJ2-7,TRBD1,TRBV10-3,CAISEAGGFSYEQYF
TRBJ2-5,.,TRBV13,CASSPYAGAAETQYF
TRBJ2-5,TRBD1,TRBV29-1,CSVIPGTGEETQYF
TRBJ2-3,TRBD2,TRBV7-6,CASSRLAGKTSTDTQYF
TRBJ2-1,TRBD2,TRBV18,CASSLGLAGGDNEQFF
TRBJ2-7,TRBD1,TRBV19,CASATGRPYEQYF
TRBJ2-1,.,TRBV29-1,CSAPTARSYNEQFF
TRBJ1-5,.,TRBV3-1,CASSPAGDERQPQHF
TRBJ1-2,.,TRBV28,CASTQPKGRLYGYTF
TRBJ1-5,.,TRBV19,CATSTGIYQPQHF
TRBJ2-3,.,TRBV29-1,CSVETLEKIDTQYF
TRBJ1-1,.,TRBV29-1,CSVAGSGTEAFF
TRBJ2-1,TRBD2,TRBV4-2,CASSFTLGGSGREQFF
TRBJ2-3,TRBD2,TRBV11-3,CASSSGTSGRASTDTQYF
TRBJ2-3,TRBD2,TRBV4-2,CASSQVAGVRDTQYF
TRBJ2-1,TRBD2,TRBV6-2/TRBV6-3,CASSYSAGEEDEQFF
TRBJ2-1,TRBD1,TRBV20-1,CSAFTGGSYNEQFF
TRBJ2-1,TRBD2,TRBV12-3/TRBV12-4,CASRSTGTSIYNEQFF
TRBJ2-5,.,TRBV5-1,CASSLRTRTQETQYF
TRBJ2-6,.,TRBV15,CATSREGAGANVLTF
TRBJ2-1,TRBD2,TRBV5-1,CASSLDGLAGSAEQFF
TRBJ1-1,TRBD1,TRBV29-1,CSASRTGEEAFF
TRBJ2-1,.,TRBV29-1,CSVERRAVAVIRNEQFF
TRBJ2-1,TRBD2,TRBV11-3,CASSASGTSGIDEQFF
TRBJ2-1,.,TRBV21-1,CASRRLSHEQFF
TRBJ2-5,.,TRBV5-1,CASSAEETQYF
TRBJ2-7,.,TRBV27,CASSLLGGGEQYF